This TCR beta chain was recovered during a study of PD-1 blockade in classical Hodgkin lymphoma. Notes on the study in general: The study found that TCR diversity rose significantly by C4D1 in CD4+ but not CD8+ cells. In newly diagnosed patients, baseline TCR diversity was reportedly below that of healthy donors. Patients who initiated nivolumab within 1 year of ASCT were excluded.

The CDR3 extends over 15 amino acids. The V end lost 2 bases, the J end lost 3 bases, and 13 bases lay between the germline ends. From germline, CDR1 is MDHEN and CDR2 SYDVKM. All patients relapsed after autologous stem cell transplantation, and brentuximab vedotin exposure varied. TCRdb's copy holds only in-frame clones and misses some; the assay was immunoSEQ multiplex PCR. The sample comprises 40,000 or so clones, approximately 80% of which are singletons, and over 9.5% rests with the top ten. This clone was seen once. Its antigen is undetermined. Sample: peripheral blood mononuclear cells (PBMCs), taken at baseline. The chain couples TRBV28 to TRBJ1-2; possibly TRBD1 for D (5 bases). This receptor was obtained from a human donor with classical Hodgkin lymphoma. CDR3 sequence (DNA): TGTGCCAGCAGTTTAACGGGGGGGATAGACTATGGCTACACCTTC. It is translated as CASSLTGGIDYGYTF.